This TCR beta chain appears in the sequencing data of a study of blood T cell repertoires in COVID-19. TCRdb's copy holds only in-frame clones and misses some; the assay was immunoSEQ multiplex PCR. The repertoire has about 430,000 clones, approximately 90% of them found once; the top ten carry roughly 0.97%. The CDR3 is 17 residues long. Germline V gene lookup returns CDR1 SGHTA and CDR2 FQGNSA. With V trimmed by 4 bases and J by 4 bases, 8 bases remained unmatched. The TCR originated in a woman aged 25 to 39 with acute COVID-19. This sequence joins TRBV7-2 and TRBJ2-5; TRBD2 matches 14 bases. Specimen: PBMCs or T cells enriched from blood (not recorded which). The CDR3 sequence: CASSSRSGTSGGETQYF. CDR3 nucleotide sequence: TGTGCCAGCAGCTCCCGCTCCGGGACTAGCGGGGGAGAGACCCAGTACTTC.